This paragraph reports one TCR beta chain. Its antigen is still unknown. The record originates from a study of cytomegalovirus exposure and HLA in healthy donors. Study-wide results and caveats: TRBV6-2, TRBV6-3 and other indistinguishable V segments were excluded. Presence/absence results assume similar sequencing depth per donor, which may not hold. In a later analysis, HLA-C alleles had the fewest associated TCRs, DRB1 alleles the most.

The CDR3 is made up of 16 amino acids. Trimming removed 2 bases from V and 2 bases from J; junction bases left unmatched: 5. The germline gives CDR1 MDHEN, CDR2 SYDVKM. With 60 Vbeta and 13 Jbeta primers, the PCR was carried out. TCRdb's table, derived via immunoSEQ multiplex PCR, lists solely in-frame clones and lacks some. The profile covers about 150,000 clones, with roughly 87% appearing a single time and about 5.6% taken by the ten largest. What was sequenced was PBMCs. The sequence was collected from a man aged 25 to 45 in good health and CMV-seropositive. The chain links TRBV28 to TRBJ2-7, with 11 bases lining up with TRBD1. CDR3 in DNA: TGTGCCAGCAGTTTAGTGGACAGGGGGCGCCCCTACGAGCAGTACTTC. Protein sequence: CASSLVDRGRPYEQYF.